This T cell receptor beta chain was documented in a study of blood T cell repertoires in COVID-19. At the level of the study: The United States, Italy and Spain supplied acute and convalescent COVID-19 samples.

The CDR3 sequence is 15 residues long. V trimming: 5 bases; J trimming: 2 bases; junction bases outside the gene matches: 7. Germline CDR1 MDHEN, CDR2 SYDVKM. Only in-frame clones appear in the TCRdb table, and some are missing; sequencing was by immunoSEQ multiplex PCR. The sample consists of roughly 200,000 clones, under 90% of them appearing once. This clonotype was obtained from a human donor in a cohort sampled during active COVID-19. The V and J genes are TRBV28 and TRBJ2-7; TRBD1 matches at 9 bases. Sequenced: peripheral blood. CDR3 region: CASSPSGTGPYEQYF. The CDR3 bases are TGTGCCAGCAGTCCTTCCGGGACAGGGCCCTACGAGCAGTACTTC.